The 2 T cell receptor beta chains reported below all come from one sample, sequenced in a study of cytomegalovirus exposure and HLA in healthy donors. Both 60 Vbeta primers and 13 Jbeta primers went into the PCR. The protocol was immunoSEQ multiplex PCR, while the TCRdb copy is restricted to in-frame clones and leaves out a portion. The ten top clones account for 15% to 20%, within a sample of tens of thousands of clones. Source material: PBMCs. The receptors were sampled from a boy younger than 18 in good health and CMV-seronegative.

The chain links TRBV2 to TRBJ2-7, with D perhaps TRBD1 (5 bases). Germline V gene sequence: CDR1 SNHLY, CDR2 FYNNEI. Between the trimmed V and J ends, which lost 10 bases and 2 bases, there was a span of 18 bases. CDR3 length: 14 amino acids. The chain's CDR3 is CATSLQGTAYEQYF. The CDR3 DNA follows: TGTGCCACCTCGCTCCAGGGAACCGCCTACGAGCAGTACTTC.

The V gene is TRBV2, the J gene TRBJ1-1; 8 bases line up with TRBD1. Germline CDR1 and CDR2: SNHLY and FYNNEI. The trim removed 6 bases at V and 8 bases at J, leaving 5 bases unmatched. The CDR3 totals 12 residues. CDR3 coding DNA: TGTGCCAGCAGGATGGGGACAGGCGAAGCTTTCTTT. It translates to CASRMGTGEAFF.